This T cell receptor (beta chain) was identified in a study of OX40 agonist ivuxolimab in advanced cancers. Assay: immunoSEQ multiplex PCR; the TCRdb copy retains only in-frame clones and omits some. The sample shows tens of thousands of clones, 88% of them seen only once. From germline, CDR1 is SGHVS and CDR2 FNYEAQ. V dropped 0 bases and J dropped 0 bases, with 10 bases sitting between them. This CDR3 comprises 16 residues. The chain links TRBV7-6 to TRBJ2-3, with D tentatively TRBD1 (5 bases). Specimen: CD4+ or CD8+ T cells sorted from blood, collected in a trial of the OX40 agonist ivuxolimab. The receptor's source is an adult with an advanced solid tumor such as melanoma, head and neck, liver or kidney cancer. CDR3: CASSLARTSSTDTQYF. As DNA, the CDR3 is TGTGCCAGCAGCTTAGCAAGGACATCTAGCACAGATACGCAGTATTTT.